This entry is about one TCR beta chain. This receptor's antigen is unknown. Base qualities are missing; no much larger clone stands one base away. Peripheral blood CD8+ and CD4+ T cells from healthy donors, Susac syndrome patients and multiple sclerosis patients were profiled by high-throughput TCR beta sequencing. The Susac syndrome patients fulfilled recently defined diagnostic criteria for either definite or probable disease. CD8+ TEMRA cells were enriched by FACS, while bulk CD8+ and CD4+ T cells were purified by magnetic negative isolation. Blood was drawn into EDTA tubes, processed within 24 hours, and PBMCs were isolated by density gradient centrifugation. PBMCs intended for TCR sequencing were cryopreserved in liquid nitrogen and thawed later in a water bath at 37 degrees C. A purity of at least 90% was achieved for sorted or isolated CD4+, CD8+ and CD8+ TEMRA cells. Germline trimming amounts to 4 bases on V and 8 bases on J, with 14 as the count of junction bases outside the gene matches. The CDR3 has 16 amino acids, counting the end cysteine and phenylalanine. The entry retains the CDR3 DNA only, 48 bases that are in frame from base 1.

These data originate in a study of CD8 T cells in Susac syndrome (dated by TCRdb to between 2018 and 2021). For context, the study as a whole: Among the Susac syndrome patients who were sequenced, clinically active disease was present in six and clinical remission was observed in 8 or 9. At blood withdrawal, Susac syndrome patients were therapy-naive, treated with corticosteroids (with IVIg additionally given to some), or treated with IVIg alone. The study used repertoire sequencing to test whether antigen drove CD8+ T cell activation and differentiation in Susac syndrome. Overall study outcomes, separate from this receptor: The number of individuals in the TCR sequencing and HLA analysis was recognized as being relatively small. The CD4+ T cell repertoire of patients with Susac syndrome showed no detectable clonal expansion.

RNA was extracted using the RNeasy kit, and roughly 0.5 to 1 microgram was reverse transcribed with random hexamers. TCR beta CDR3 regions were amplified with the immunoSEQ multiplex PCR assay covering 54 Vbeta and 13 Jbeta segments. Bias from PCR amplification was corrected by using a synthetic template baseline for primer optimization and for computational correction. On the study's bioinformatics: Reads were annotated to V, D and J genes according to IMGT and were analyzed with immunoSEQ Analyzer, with only productive sequences retained. Clonality was calculated as one minus the Shannon entropy normalized by log2 of the number of productive unique sequences. Public and private clones were assessed among the 100 most prevalent clones of each patient and control. Clones were defined as Susac-specific when absent from the healthy and MS cohorts, from about 1,100 published viral clones and from other ImmuneACCESS disease sequences. The public reads were run again by TCRdb, first through fastp at Q25 and then through MiXCR, and only productive beta chains were kept. A single entry per CDR3 protein holds the most common genes and DNA from its merged rows. The V and J calls and clone size come from TCRdb's table, not from the authors' own analysis. A total of more than 110,000 distinct CDR3 sequences appear in this sample, 95% of them only once. 0.14% of the sample is held by the ten biggest clonotypes.

The origin of this receptor is a human donor with Susac syndrome. The sequenced sample consisted of CD4+ T cells from PBMCs. This receptor chain uses TRBV23-1 and TRBJ1-2, with TRBD1 matching 9 junction bases. TRBV23-1 is annotated as an ORF whose role is uncertain. The bases are TGCGCCAGCAGTCCAAAAAGGGCACGGGACAGGGAAGGCTACACCTTC. Translation gives CASSPKRARDREGYTF.